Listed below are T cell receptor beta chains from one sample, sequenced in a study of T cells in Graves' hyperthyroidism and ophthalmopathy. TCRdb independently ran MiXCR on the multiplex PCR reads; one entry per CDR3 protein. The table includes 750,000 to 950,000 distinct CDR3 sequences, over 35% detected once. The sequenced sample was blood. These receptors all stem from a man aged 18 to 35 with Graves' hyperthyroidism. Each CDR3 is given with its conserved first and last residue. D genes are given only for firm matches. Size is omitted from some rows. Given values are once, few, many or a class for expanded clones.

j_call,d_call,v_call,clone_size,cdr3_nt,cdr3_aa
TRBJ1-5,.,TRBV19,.,TGTGCCAGTACTTCCCGGGGACACTGGTTTAAAAAGCATTTT,CASTSRGHWFKKHF
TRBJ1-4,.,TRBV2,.,TGTGCCAGCATAGGGGGTAGAGTGGATGAAAAACTGTTTTTT,CASIGGRVDEKLFF
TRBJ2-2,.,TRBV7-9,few,TGTGCCAGCGGTAGCGGAGTTTCCACCGGGGAGCTGTTTTTT,CASGSGVSTGELFF
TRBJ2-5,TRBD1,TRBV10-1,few,TGCGCCAGCAGTGAGTCGAGGGGGCCGGGAGAGACCCAGTACTTC,CASSESRGPGETQYF
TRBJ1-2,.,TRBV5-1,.,TGCGCCAGCAGCTCATCCCCGACAGGCTATGGCTACACCTTC,CASSSSPTGYGYTF
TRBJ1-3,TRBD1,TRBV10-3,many,TGTGCCATCGGTTCCGGGACAGTTCTCTCTGGAAACACCATATATTTT,CAIGSGTVLSGNTIYF
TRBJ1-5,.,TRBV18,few,TGTGCCAGCTCACCAGGGGCAGCTAATCAGCCCCAGCATTTT,CASSPGAANQPQHF
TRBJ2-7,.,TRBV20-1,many,TGCAGTGCTAGTCGAGTGGGGGAGCAGTACTTC,CSASRVGEQYF
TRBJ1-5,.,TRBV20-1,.,TGCAGTTCTAGAGATGGCAGAGCCTTCAATCAGCCCCAGCATTTT,CSSRDGRAFNQPQHF
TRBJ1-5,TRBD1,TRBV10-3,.,TGTGCCAGCAGTTACCCACAGGGGTATCACAGCAATCAGCCCCAGCATTTT,CASSYPQGYHSNQPQHF
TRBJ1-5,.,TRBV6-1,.,TGTGCCAGCAGCGGAAACGGGGACTCCTACGAGCATTTT,CASSGNGDSYEHF
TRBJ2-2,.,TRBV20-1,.,TGCAGTGCTAGAGATGCCACCGGGGAGCTGTTTTTT,CSARDATGELFF
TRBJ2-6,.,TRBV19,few,TGTGCCAGTAGTGGGTCAGGGACGGCCTCTGGGGCCAACGTCCTGACTTTC,CASSGSGTASGANVLTF
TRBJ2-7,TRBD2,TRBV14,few,TGTGCCAGCAGCCGAGCGGGAGTCGGCGAGCAGTACTTC,CASSRAGVGEQYF
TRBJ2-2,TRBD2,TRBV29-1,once,TGCAGTTACTCGACTAGCGGGGTAGCCGGGGAGCTGTTTTTT,CSYSTSGVAGELFF
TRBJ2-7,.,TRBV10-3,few,TGTGCCAGCAGGGTGCACTACGAGCAGTACTTC,CASRVHYEQYF
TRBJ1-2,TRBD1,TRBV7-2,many,TGTGCCAGCAGCTTTAGCGGGACAGCATATGGCTACACCTTC,CASSFSGTAYGYTF
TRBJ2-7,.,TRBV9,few,TGTGCCAGCAGCGTAGATGGGGTCCGGCAGTACTTC,CASSVDGVRQYF
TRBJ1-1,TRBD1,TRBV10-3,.,TGTGCCACCGGGACAGGGGGCGCCGGGAACACTGAAGCTTTCTTT,CATGTGGAGNTEAFF
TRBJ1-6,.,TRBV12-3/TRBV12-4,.,TGTGCCAGCAGCTCTTTAGCTGATTCACCCCTCCACTTT,CASSSLADSPLHF
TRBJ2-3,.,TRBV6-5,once,TGTGCCAGCAGTTACTCGAAGGGCGGAAGCACAGATACGCAGTATTTT,CASSYSKGGSTDTQYF
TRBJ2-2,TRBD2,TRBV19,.,TGTGCCAGTAGTAGCCGAGGACTAGTAGGCGGGGAGCTGTTTTTT,CASSSRGLVGGELFF
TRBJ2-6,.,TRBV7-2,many,TGTGCCAGCAGCTTAGTGGCAGGGACTGGGGCCAACGTCCTGACTTTC,CASSLVAGTGANVLTF
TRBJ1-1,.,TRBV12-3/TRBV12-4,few,TGTGCCAGCTCCAGCGACCCTCAAGGGTTCACTGAAGCTTTCTTT,CASSSDPQGFTEAFF
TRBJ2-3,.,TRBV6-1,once,TGTGCCAGCGGTGACACCAACCGGGCAGATACGCAGTATTTT,CASGDTNRADTQYF
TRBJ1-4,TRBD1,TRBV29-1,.,TGCAGCGTTGCCGACAGGGGAGGAAAACTGTTTTTT,CSVADRGGKLFF
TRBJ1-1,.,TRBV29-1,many,TGCAGCGTTGAGGGGGGAGGGAACACTGAAGCTTTCTTT,CSVEGGGNTEAFF
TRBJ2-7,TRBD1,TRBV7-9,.,TGTGCCAGCAGCTTAGACCCGGGACAGGGGGTTTACGAGCAGTACTTC,CASSLDPGQGVYEQYF
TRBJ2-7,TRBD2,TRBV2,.,TGTGCCAGCAGTGGGACTAGCGGGAGTGCCGAGCAGTACTTC,CASSGTSGSAEQYF
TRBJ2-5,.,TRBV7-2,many,TGTGCCAGCAGCTTAGGTCTGTACCAAGAGACCCAGTACTTC,CASSLGLYQETQYF
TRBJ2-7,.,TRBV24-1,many,TGTGCCACCAGTGAGGGGGGTCGGTCCTACGAGCAGTACTTC,CATSEGGRSYEQYF
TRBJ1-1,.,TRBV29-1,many,TGCAGCGTTGAAGGGCGGCACACTGAAGCTTTCTTT,CSVEGRHTEAFF
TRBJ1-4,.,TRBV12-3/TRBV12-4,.,TGTGCCAGCACCCGGGGGGGAGGACTGTTTTTT,CASTRGGGLFF
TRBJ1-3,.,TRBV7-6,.,TGTGCCAGCAGCTTAGAAGGGTTTCGGCAGGCCAACTCTGGAAACACCATATATTTT,CASSLEGFRQANSGNTIYF
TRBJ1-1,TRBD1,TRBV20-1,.,TGCAGTGCTAGAGATCGGGGGGCAGGGGGCACTGAAGCTTTCTTT,CSARDRGAGGTEAFF
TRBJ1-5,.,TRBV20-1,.,TGCAGGACCCCGACACTGAATCAGCCCCAGCATTTT,CRTPTLNQPQHF
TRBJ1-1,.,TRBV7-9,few,TGTGCCAGCAGCCACGACTCCTGGAGGGATACTGGTGAAGCTTTCTTT,CASSHDSWRDTGEAFF
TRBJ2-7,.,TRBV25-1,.,TGTGCCAGCAGTTATCAAAGCGGAGGGGGGGCCTACGAGCAGTACTTC,CASSYQSGGGAYEQYF
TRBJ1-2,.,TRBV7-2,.,TGTGCCAGCAGCTTAGGCCCCTCCCTGTGGGTTAAGCATGGCTACACCTTC,CASSLGPSLWVKHGYTF
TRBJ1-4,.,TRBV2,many,TGTGCCAGCAGTGCGAGCAACTCGGGTGAAAAACTGTTTTTT,CASSASNSGEKLFF
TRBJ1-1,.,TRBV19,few,TGTGCCAGTAGTAAAGAGGCAGGGATCCTGAACACTGAAGCTTTCTTT,CASSKEAGILNTEAFF
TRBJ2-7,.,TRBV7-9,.,TGTGCCAGCAGCTCGGACTACAGGGGCTACGAGCAGTACTTC,CASSSDYRGYEQYF
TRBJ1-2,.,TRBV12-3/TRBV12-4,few,TGTGCCAGCAGTCCCAGGGGCTTTCCCTATGGCTACACCTTC,CASSPRGFPYGYTF